These 7 T cell receptor beta chains came from one sample sequenced in a study of blood T cells in healthy people across ages. The use of a sample-barcoded 5' primer and a J-beta primer mix characterized a second PCR of roughly 6 to 11 cycles. TCRdb analysed the 5' RACE reads with MiXCR anew, one entry per CDR3 protein. This sample has just over 800,000 distinct CDR3 sequences, with about 59% found just once. Sample: blood. The receptors shown here come from a man aged 25 to 40 in good health.

J is TRBJ2-5 and V is TRBV20-1, with TRBD2 identical over 7 bases. V was clipped by 6 bases and J by 0 bases; unmatched bases: 4. The CDR3 contains 13 residues. Per germline, CDR1 DFQATT and CDR2 SNEGSKA (reference sequence). The CDR3: CSAIGLDQETQYF. The CDR3 DNA follows: TGCAGTGCCATCGGACTAGACCAAGAGACCCAGTACTTC.

This clonotype was seen more than once but under ten times. The chain employs TRBV29-1 and TRBJ2-4; D uncertain. Trimming left V 7 bases short and J 5 bases short, with 12 bases between. CDR1 and CDR2 from the germline V gene are SQVTM and ANQGSEA. CDR3 length: 12 residues. CDR3 amino acids: CSARVNENIQYF. The CDR3 nucleotides are TGCAGCGCCCGGGTTAACGAAAACATTCAGTACTTC.

This chain connects TRBV20-1 to TRBJ2-2; D is uncertain. Trimming shortened V by 6 bases and J by 0 bases, and 14 bases separated the two germline ends. This CDR3 is 15 amino acids long. CDR1 is DFQATT, CDR2 SNEGSKA, per germline (reference sequence). The CDR3 DNA sequence: TGCAGTGCCCCGCCTCAATTCTCGAACACCGGGGAGCTGTTTTTT. Residues: CSAPPQFSNTGELFF.

Points on this clonotype: Given a much more abundant clone one base away, this may be a read error. The V gene is TRBV6-2 or TRBV6-3, the J gene TRBJ2-6, with D perhaps being TRBD1 or TRBD2 (5 bases each). Germline lookup yields CDR1 MNHEY and CDR2 SVGEGT. V lost 4 bases and J 6 bases, leaving 16 bases between the germline ends. The CDR3 extends over 16 amino acids. The CDR3 reads CASSSAPGAEANVLTF. The CDR3 DNA reads as TGTGCCAGCAGTTCCGCTCCCGGGGCTGAGGCCAACGTCCTGACTTTC.

The V and J genes are TRBV28 and TRBJ1-2; no clear D. This CDR3 is 13 amino acids long. Germline assignment: CDR1 MDHEN and CDR2 SYDVKM. V dropped 1 base and J dropped 8 bases, with 11 bases sitting between them. CDR3 sequence: CASSLSQVRGYTF. As DNA, the CDR3 is TGTGCCAGCAGTTTATCTCAGGTCCGGGGCTACACCTTC.

The table lists this clonotype with a few counts. The chain combines TRBV20-1 with TRBJ2-1; D remains unclear. Germline lookup yields CDR1 DFQATT and CDR2 SNEGSKA (reference sequence). V was trimmed by 5 bases and J by 1 base, leaving 15 bases between them. This CDR3 spans 15 amino acids. In DNA, the CDR3 is TGCAGTGCTCCCCAGGTGGGCGATTCCTACAATGAGCAGTTCTTC. Translation gives CSAPQVGDSYNEQFF.

V usage is TRBV2 and J usage is TRBJ2-1, with D perhaps matching TRBD1 (5 bases). Looked up from germline, CDR1 is SNHLY and CDR2 is FYNNEI. Between the trimmed V and J ends, which lost 9 bases and 4 bases, there was a span of 10 bases. This CDR3 is built from 12 residues. CDR3 sequence reads: CASGAGYNEQFF. The CDR3 DNA is TGTGCCAGTGGGGCAGGTTACAATGAGCAGTTCTTC.